The 24 T cell receptor beta chains below come from one sample, sequenced in a study of beta chain features in type 1 diabetes. What was sequenced were expressed TCRB transcripts, since all of the isolated RNA had been reverse transcribed. Sequencing used immunoSEQ multiplex PCR; TCRdb keeps in-frame clones, though not all of them. The sample records hundreds of thousands of clones, about 29% being singletons. The sequenced sample consisted of naive CD4+ T cells from blood. The receptors come from a man aged 18-30 years in good health.

This chain links TRBV7-2 with TRBJ2-7; 9 bases agree with TRBD2. The CDR3 spans 16 residues. The V segment lost 2 bases and the J segment 3 bases; nucleotides outside the gene matches: 8. In germline, CDR1 is SGHTA, CDR2 FQGNSA. In DNA, the CDR3 is TGTGCCAGCAGCTTAATAGAACTAGCGGGCAGCTACGAGCAGTACTTC. Its translation: CASSLIELAGSYEQYF. The complete variable domain, with remaining parts taken from reference TRBV7-2 and TRBJ2-7, reads GAGVSQSPSNKVTEKGKDVELRCDPISGHTALYWYRQSLGQGLEFLIYFQGNSAPDKSGLPSDRFSAERTGGSVSTLTIQRTQQEDSAVYLCASSLIELAGSYEQYFGPGTRLTVT.

J is TRBJ1-1 and V is TRBV2, with TRBD1 matching 9 bases. The germline V gene has CDR1 SNHLY and CDR2 FYNNEI. J was trimmed by 2 bases and V by 6 bases; bases with no gene match: 4. CDR3 size: 14 residues. The CDR3, as DNA: TGTGCCAGCAGCGGACAGGGGAGAAACACTGAAGCTTTCTTT. Amino acid sequence: CASSGQGRNTEAFF.

The gene calls are TRBV7-3 and TRBJ2-3; 7 bases are shared with TRBD2. The CDR3 has 13 amino acids. V shed 4 bases and J 3 bases; nucleotides not matched to a gene: 1. The germline gives CDR1 SGHTA, CDR2 FQGTGA. CDR3 nucleotides: TGTGCCAGCAGCTCTAGCGGAACAGATACGCAGTATTTT. Translation gives CASSSSGTDTQYF. Supplemented by reference TRBV7-3 and TRBJ2-3, the full variable domain reads GAGVSQTPSNKVTEKGKYVELRCDPISGHTALYWYRQSLGQGPEFLIYFQGTGAADDSGLPNDRFFAVRPEGSVSTLKIQRTERGDSAVYLCASSSSGTDTQYFGPGTRLTVL.

The chain recombines TRBV30 with TRBJ1-4; 9 bases fit TRBD1. Looked up from germline, CDR1 is GTSNPN and CDR2 is SVGIG (reference sequence). The V segment lost 1 base and the J segment 7 bases; nucleotides outside the gene matches: 13. The CDR3 spans 17 residues. Written as DNA, the CDR3 is TGTGCCTGGAGTGCAATCACCCCGGGACAGGGATCTGAAAAACTGTTTTTT. Translation gives CAWSAITPGQGSEKLFF.

This clone showed up just a few times. The rearrangement joins TRBV7-3 to TRBJ2-5; TRBD1 matches 7 bases. From germline, CDR1 is SGHTA and CDR2 FQGTGA. Losses at the gene ends were 0 bases for V and 4 bases for J; bases not matched to a gene: 2. The CDR3 length is 14 residues. In nucleotides, the CDR3 is TGTGCCAGCAGCTTAACAGGGGGCACAGAGACCCAGTACTTC. It yields the protein CASSLTGGTETQYF. Filled out from reference TRBV7-3 and TRBJ2-5, the complete variable domain reads GAGVSQTPSNKVTEKGKYVELRCDPISGHTALYWYRQSLGQGPEFLIYFQGTGAADDSGLPNDRFFAVRPEGSVSTLKIQRTERGDSAVYLCASSLTGGTETQYFGPGTRLLVL.

There are a few counts of this clone. The chain joins TRBV29-1 to TRBJ2-7, with unresolved D. The CDR3 spans 15 residues. Germline values: CDR1 SQVTM, CDR2 ANQGSEA. V was clipped by 2 bases and J by 0 bases, with 14 bases between them. The CDR3: CSVELDGKSSYEQYF. In DNA, the CDR3 is TGCAGCGTTGAACTGGACGGCAAGAGCTCCTACGAGCAGTACTTC.

This clone was observed a handful of times. The J gene is TRBJ2-7, the V gene TRBV29-1; TRBD2 matches 8 bases. Germline V lookup: CDR1 SQVTM, CDR2 ANQGSEA. The junction had 9 bases not matched to a gene; V was cut back by 3 bases and J by 2 bases. The CDR3 is made up of 15 amino acids. CDR3 in amino acids: CSVDVAAGGTYEQYF. The CDR3 DNA reads TGCAGCGTTGATGTGGCGGCGGGAGGAACCTACGAGCAGTACTTC.

This clone occurred a few times. This rearrangement joins TRBV14 to TRBJ2-7; D is possibly TRBD2 (6 bases). The CDR3 is 15 residues long. CDR1 and CDR2 (germline): SGHDN, FVKESK. The V and J ends lost 3 bases and 5 bases respectively, with 17 bases between them. The CDR3 here is CASSQIRGKANEQYF. CDR3 sequence (DNA): TGTGCCAGCAGCCAGATCCGGGGGAAGGCGAACGAGCAGTACTTC.

This chain connects TRBV9 to TRBJ2-5, with 9 bases matching TRBD1. The V gene end was trimmed by 2 bases and the J gene end by 2 bases; junction bases not matched to a gene: 7. The CDR3 totals 16 residues. CDR1 and CDR2 from the germline V gene are SGDLS and YYNGEE. Here the CDR3 reads CASSVLPGQGQETQYF. Written as DNA, the CDR3 is TGTGCCAGCAGCGTCCTTCCGGGACAGGGTCAAGAGACCCAGTACTTC.

This clone appeared a few times. The chain carries TRBV29-1 and TRBJ2-1; D is undetermined. From germline, CDR1 is SQVTM and CDR2 ANQGSEA. Trimming left V 5 bases short and J 15 bases short, with 14 bases between. The CDR3 has 10 residues. The CDR3: CSVTSGQAFF. The CDR3 DNA follows: TGCAGCGTTACGTCCGGCCAAGCGTTCTTC.

The chain has TRBV7-8 and TRBJ2-1, with 9 nucleotides matching TRBD2. Germline V gene lookup returns CDR1 SGHVS and CDR2 FQNEAQ. The V segment lost 5 bases and the J segment 4 bases; nucleotides outside the gene matches: 9. CDR3 length: 16 residues. The DNA of the CDR3 is TGTGCCAGCAGCCTGGCGCTAGCGGGAAGTTACAATGAGCAGTTCTTC. This gives the protein CASSLALAGSYNEQFF.

This clone was detected a few times. The chain is built from TRBV29-1 and TRBJ2-3; D remains unclear. The CDR3 contains 13 residues. Germline V gene data show CDR1 as SQVTM and CDR2 as ANQGSEA. Between the trimmed V and J ends, which lost 2 bases and 4 bases, there was a span of 10 bases. The chain's CDR3 is CSVEPSGADTQYF. In nucleotides, the CDR3 is TGCAGCGTTGAACCGAGTGGTGCAGATACGCAGTATTTT.

The gene calls are TRBV30 and TRBJ1-2; a weak D match, TRBD1 (5 bases). CDR3 length: 13 amino acids. Germline-derived CDR1 and CDR2 are GTSNPN and SVGIG (reference sequence). Trimming took 0 bases from V and 6 from J, leaving 11 bases between them. This chain's CDR3 is CAWSVKGFDGYTF. CDR3 nucleotides: TGTGCCTGGAGTGTAAAGGGGTTCGATGGCTACACCTTC.

The rearrangement uses TRBV7-6 and TRBJ2-7; D is unresolved. The CDR3 runs to 15 residues. The germline V gene has CDR1 SGHVS and CDR2 FNYEAQ. Between the trimmed V and J ends, which lost 6 bases and 0 bases, there was a span of 15 bases. The CDR3 protein is CASSGTALGSYEQYF. CDR3 nucleotides: TGTGCCAGCAGTGGTACTGCACTCGGCTCCTACGAGCAGTACTTC.

This clone was counted between two and nine times. The chain couples TRBV30 to TRBJ2-1; either TRBD1 or TRBD2 may fit D (5 bases each). Germline CDR1 and CDR2: GTSNPN and SVGIG (reference sequence). The V gene lost 0 bases and the J gene lost 12 bases, with 12 bases spanning the gap. The CDR3 contains 12 residues. The CDR3 region is CAWSVPRGSQFF. The DNA for the CDR3 is TGTGCCTGGAGTGTTCCCCGGGGCTCGCAGTTCTTC. Full variable domain (rest looked up from reference TRBV30 and TRBJ2-1): SQTIHQWPATLVQPVGSPLSLECTVEGTSNPNLYWYRQAAGRGLQLLFYSVGIGQISSEVPQNLSASRPQDRQFILSSKKLLLSDSGFYLCAWSVPRGSQFFGPGTRLTVL.

The V call is TRBV13, the J call TRBJ2-7; D unresolved. The CDR3 contains 13 residues. With 5 bases removed from V and 3 bases from J, the gap between germline ends came to 11 bases. CDR1 PRHDT and CDR2 FYEKMQ come from the germline V gene (reference sequence). The CDR3 sequence: CASSRRRLYEQYF. DNA of the CDR3: TGTGCCAGCAGCCGCCGGCGACTCTACGAGCAGTACTTC. The full variable domain, in which reference TRBV13 and TRBJ2-7 provide the parts outside the CDR3, is AAGVIQSPRHLIKEKRETATLKCYPIPRHDTVYWYQQGPGQDPQFLISFYEKMQSDKGSIPDRFSAQQFSDYHSELNMSSLELGDSALYFCASSRRRLYEQYFGPGTRLTVT.

The CDR3 region is CASSLPLAGVYEQYF. CDR3 bases: TGTGCCAGCAGTTTACCACTAGCGGGAGTTTACGAGCAGTACTTC. The V gene is TRBV28, the J gene TRBJ2-7; 11 bases map to TRBD2. V lost 2 bases, J lost 4 bases, and 4 bases stayed unmatched. The CDR3 contains 15 residues. Germline assignment: CDR1 MDHEN and CDR2 SYDVKM.

This chain links TRBV29-1 with TRBJ2-5, with D perhaps matching TRBD1 (5 bases). V was trimmed by 1 base and J by 5 bases, leaving 11 bases between them. The germline CDR1 and CDR2 sequences are SQVTM and ANQGSEA. CDR3 length: 13 residues. The CDR3 nucleotides read TGCAGCGTTGAAGTCCGAAAGGGGGAGACCCAGTACTTC. This gives the protein CSVEVRKGETQYF. Combining the CDR3 with reference TRBV29-1 and TRBJ2-5 gives the whole variable domain SAVISQKPSRDICQRGTSLTIQCQVDSQVTMMFWYRQQPGQSLTLIATANQGSEATYESGFVIDKFPISRPNLTFSTLTVSNMSPEDSSIYLCSVEVRKGETQYFGPGTRLLVL.

With regard to this clone: Other nucleotide sequences in the sample specify the same CDR3. This chain joins TRBV5-1 and TRBJ2-1; TRBD2 agrees at 12 bases. Germline trimming cut 3 bases from V and 4 bases from J; bases unmatched to any gene: 2. The CDR3 is 15 amino acids. The germline CDR1 and CDR2 sequences are SGHRS and YFSETQ. As DNA, the CDR3 is TGCGCCAGCAGCTCCGGGACTAGCGGGTACAATGAGCAGTTCTTC. Its translation: CASSSGTSGYNEQFF.

This clone was detected only a few times. The V gene is TRBV7-2, the J gene TRBJ2-1; 10 bases map to TRBD2. The germline V gene has CDR1 SGHTA and CDR2 FQGNSA. The CDR3 is 15 amino acids. The trim removed 5 bases at V and 5 bases at J, leaving 6 bases unmatched. The CDR3 sequence: CASSLHGLADNEQFF. CDR3 DNA: TGTGCCAGCAGCCTCCATGGACTAGCGGACAATGAGCAGTTCTTC.

The CDR3 loop is CASSEMTGRSGANVLTF. CDR3 DNA sequence: TGTGCCAGCAGTGAGATGACAGGGAGGTCTGGGGCCAACGTCCTGACTTTC. The rearrangement links TRBV25-1 to TRBJ2-6; maybe TRBD1 (7 bases). V was shortened by 3 bases and J by 1 base, with 13 bases between the two germline ends. This CDR3 has 17 amino acids. The germline V gene has CDR1 MGHDK and CDR2 SYGVNS.

The CDR3 sequence is CASSLVQESSYNEQFF. The CDR3, as DNA: TGCGCCAGCAGCTTGGTTCAAGAGAGCTCCTACAATGAGCAGTTCTTC. The chain employs TRBV5-1 and TRBJ2-1; D unresolved. The CDR3 extends over 16 amino acids. Germline values: CDR1 SGHRS, CDR2 YFSETQ. Trimming stripped 0 bases from V and 0 bases from J, with 10 bases between.

This clone has only a few counts. The chain couples TRBV5-4 to TRBJ2-6; weak D call: TRBD1 (6 bases). The CDR3 consists of 14 residues. Germline CDR1 is SGHNT and CDR2 is YYREEE (reference sequence). The ends were cut back, 2 bases at V and 4 bases at J, with 7 bases in the middle. The CDR3 DNA reads TGTGCCAGCAGCTTAGGGACAGGGGCCAACGTCCTGACTTTC. Translation gives CASSLGTGANVLTF.

This chain uses TRBV9 with TRBJ2-3; 8 bases line up with TRBD2. Germline V gene sequence: CDR1 SGDLS, CDR2 YYNGEE. V was pared by 5 bases and J by 0 bases, with 5 bases of the junction left unmatched. CDR3 size: 15 residues. This CDR3 is CASSDSGISTDTQYF. The CDR3 DNA reads TGTGCCAGCAGTGATAGCGGGATTAGCACAGATACGCAGTATTTT.